This entry concerns a single TCR beta chain. Its recognized antigen is unknown. Per-base qualities were not stored, and no clone one base away is much larger. Other nucleotide sequences from this sample produce the same CDR3. Via the germline V gene, CDR1 is MNHEY and CDR2 SVGAGI. V sheds 6 bases and J sheds 1 base, leaving 11 bases between their ends. From cysteine to phenylalanine, the CDR3 is 14 amino acids long. The sequence is cut down to CDR3 DNA, 42 bases in frame from base 1. This sample was taken from a study of OX40 agonist ivuxolimab in advanced cancers. For the wider study: Ivuxolimab, which targeted the costimulatory receptor OX40 (CD134), was an agonistic, fully human IgG2 monoclonal antibody. Prior anti-PD-1, anti-PD-L1 or anti-CTLA-4 therapy was permitted, and checkpoint inhibitors had been received by about 44% of dose-escalation patients. A male proportion of roughly 80% and a mean age of approximately 58 years, ranging from 23 to 79, were recorded for the dose-escalation cohort. Peripheral TCRbeta sequencing was intended to test whether TCR sequence diversity was altered and clonal T-cell expansion was caused by ivuxolimab. Of the roughly 52 dose-escalation patients, hepatocellular carcinoma was present in around 20, melanoma in around 15, renal cell carcinoma in 9 and head and neck cancer in 9. Intravenous ivuxolimab was administered to patients every 2 weeks at six dose levels: 0.01, 0.1, 0.3, 1.5, 3 and 10 mg/kg. Three dose-escalation patients achieved partial responses, one with hepatocellular carcinoma and two with cutaneous melanoma. The paper describes the monotherapy dose-escalation part (N of about 47 patients) of the phase I trial of ivuxolimab. General conclusions and limits of the study: At doses from 0.1 to 3.0 mg/kg, clonal expansion was seen in both CD4+ and CD8+ blood T cells between baseline and week 6. In the 0.1-3.0 mg/kg groups, partial responders had among the lowest normalized peripheral clonal expansion, particularly in CD8+ T cells. Low levels of normalized T-cell clonal expansion were also seen in some patients who did not respond. Antigen specificity was not determined for the clonally expanded peripheral T cells. On average, CD8+ T cells showed more expanded clones than CD4+ T cells after ivuxolimab.

For sequencing of the TCRbeta CDR3 region, genomic DNA was extracted from the sorted cells. The immunoSEQ Assay was used to sequence the TCRbeta CDR3 regions. Imported from immuneACCESS, the table was reduced by TCRdb to in-frame sequences with V and J called. These copies leave out some clones; in studies compared against another copy, an unresolved V gene accounts for under half, and the cause of the remainder is not known. The sample includes tens of thousands of clones, with more than 85% observed a single time. The ten largest clones represent 3% to 3.5% of the sample. The trial excluded patients who had a history of autoimmune disease or who were on systemic immunosuppression. Peripheral blood for TCR sequencing was collected from all dose cohorts at baseline, on cycle 4 day 1, and on cycle 7 day 1. The samples were drawn from a first-in-human, open-label, multicenter phase I dose-escalation trial of ivuxolimab. Adults with locally advanced or metastatic melanoma, renal cell carcinoma, hepatocellular carcinoma or head and neck squamous cell carcinoma were enrolled in the trial. Before TCR sequencing, CD4+ T cells and CD8+ T cells from peripheral blood were sorted into separate populations.

The TCR sequence derives from an adult with an advanced solid tumor such as melanoma, head and neck, liver or kidney cancer. The chain was built from TRBV6-5 and TRBJ2-3; TRBD1 is a possible D gene, resting on 6 matching bases. The sample in question was CD4+ or CD8+ T cells sorted from blood, obtained in a trial of the OX40 agonist ivuxolimab. The DNA is TGTGCCAGCAGCTACGCAGGGGGCACAGATACGCAGTATTTT. This codes for CASSYAGGTDTQYF.